The TCR beta chain described here comes from a study of identical twins. In regard to this clonotype: Its antigen is unidentified.

Unique molecular identifiers were in the cDNA, with template-switch universal primer binding. TCRdb ran MiXCR on the 5' RACE reads and lists one entry per CDR3 protein. Here the sample spans some 590,000 distinct CDR3 sequences, 9.6% being singletons. V trimming: 4 bases; J trimming: 1 base; junction bases outside the gene matches: 10. The length of the CDR3 is 17 residues. The V gene's germline CDR1 is SGHRS and CDR2 YFSETQ. Study findings and constraints: For cord blood, abundant beta clonotypes had fewer insertions, unlike memory repertoires, which showed none.

These same data were also listed under a study on yellow fever vaccine responses in identical twins. From that paper: Twins reportedly showed a vaccine T cell response that seemed partly convergent and partly personalized.

The rearrangement uses TRBV5-1 and TRBJ2-1, with 8 bases matching TRBD1. This TCR was recovered from a young woman in good health. The source material was PBMCs. CDR3 residues: CASSPGTGLMSYNEQFF. CDR3 nucleotides: TGCGCCAGCAGCCCGGGGACAGGACTTATGTCCTACAATGAGCAGTTCTTC.